This TCR beta chain was obtained from a study of blood T cell repertoires in COVID-19. As for the study in general: Spain, Italy and the United States supplied samples that represented acute and convalescent COVID-19. Sources were T cells, B-cell-depleted T cells, or PBMCs; the material itself was cDNA or gDNA.

In regard to this clone: This specimen includes other DNA sequences encoding the same CDR3.

CDR1 SQVTM and CDR2 ANQGSEA come from the germline V gene. The CDR3 runs to 15 residues. In the study's own analysis: Researchers report that nucleated cell counts were estimated from reference gene primer amplification. Data came from immunoSEQ multiplex PCR; TCRdb stores just in-frame clones and leaves some out. Clonal size and the V and J genes are those of that table, whereas D and trimming came from the DNA. The table records roughly 350,000 clones, about 85% of them present only once. V usage is TRBV29-1 and J usage is TRBJ2-3, with 13 bases that match TRBD2. The origin of this receptor is a woman aged 18 to 35 with acute or convalescent COVID-19. Material for sequencing was peripheral blood. In DNA, the CDR3 is TGCAGTGTAGTCGGGACTAGCGGGAACACAGATACGCAGTATTTT. Its protein product is CSVVGTSGNTDTQYF.